Below, 10 T cell receptor beta chains from the same sample are listed, as sequenced in a study of regulatory T cells in long-lasting Graves disease. Time point defined: persistent/refractory GD, antithyroid drugs over 5 years with positive TRAb. PBMC RNA served as the TCR library source. With iRepertoire HTBI primers and Arm-PCR of CDR3 regions, TCR beta libraries were built. Each CDR3 protein gets one entry after TCRdb re-called the multiplex PCR reads with MiXCR. The table has around 510,000 distinct CDR3 sequences, around 20% seen once. This sample comprised peripheral blood mononuclear cells (PBMCs), obtained when the disease was refractory, from a patient treated with antithyroid drugs. These TCRs come from a female donor with Graves disease.

The chain recombines TRBV5-1 with TRBJ1-3; a weak D match, TRBD1 (6 bases). The CDR3 is 17 amino acids. Germline V lookup: CDR1 SGHRS, CDR2 YFSETQ. The V gene lost 0 bases and the J gene lost 7 bases, with 20 bases spanning the gap. This CDR3 is CASSLGTGHRPSNTIYF. For the CDR3, the DNA is TGCGCCAGCAGCTTGGGGACGGGACACCGACCGTCGAACACCATATATTTT.

The table lists this clonotype with many counts. The chain has TRBV2 and TRBJ1-5; 7 positions agree with TRBD1. Germline V CDR1 and CDR2: SNHLY, FYNNEI. The CDR3 length is 15 residues. V was clipped by 7 bases and J by 7 bases; unmatched bases: 13. CDR3 bases: TGTGCCAGCACCGTAGATGAGGGGGCGAAACAGCCCCAGCATTTT. It specifies CASTVDEGAKQPQHF.

The rearrangement uses TRBV20-1 and TRBJ1-5; D is perhaps TRBD1 (5 bases). Trimming stripped 3 bases from V and 0 bases from J, with 12 bases between. Germline CDR1 is DFQATT and CDR2 is SNEGSKA (reference sequence). CDR3 length: 15 residues. The CDR3 loop reads CSARDDSYSNQPQHF. In DNA, the CDR3 is TGCAGTGCTAGGGACGACAGTTATAGCAATCAGCCCCAGCATTTT.

The V and J genes are TRBV11-2 and TRBJ2-1; 13 bases map to TRBD2. The germline gives CDR1 SGHAT, CDR2 FQNNGV. CDR3 size: 15 residues. Trimming at V came to 3 bases and at J to 8 bases, leaving 4 bases not matched to a gene. CDR3 region: CASSFGTSGAHEQFF. Written as DNA, the CDR3 is TGTGCCAGCAGCTTCGGGACTAGCGGGGCCCATGAGCAGTTCTTC.

The chain is built from TRBV6-5 and TRBJ2-2, with D perhaps matching TRBD1 (5 bases). The germline CDR1 and CDR2 sequences are MNHEY and SVGAGI. Trimming cost V 0 bases and J 3 bases, with 5 bases left between them. The CDR3 has 14 amino acids. CDR3 coding DNA: TGTGCCAGCAGTTACTCGACAGACACCGGGGAGCTGTTTTTT. It codes for CASSYSTDTGELFF.

This clonotype was counted ten times or more. The rearrangement links TRBV12-3 or TRBV12-4 to TRBJ2-7; TRBD1 matches 8 bases. The CDR3 is 16 amino acids. V shed 7 bases and J 4 bases; nucleotides not matched to a gene: 15. As DNA, the CDR3 is TGTGCCAGCACCATTTTCCCCGGGACAGGCATTTACGAGCAGTACTTC. This sequence encodes CASTIFPGTGIYEQYF.

The V call is TRBV5-4, the J call TRBJ2-3; either TRBD1 or TRBD2 may fit D (5 bases each). Between the trimmed V and J ends, which lost 9 bases and 1 base, there was a span of 27 bases. CDR3 size: 18 residues. The germline V gene encodes CDR1 SGHNT and CDR2 YYREEE (reference sequence). The CDR3 nucleotides are TGTGCCATCATTCTCTGGGGCCCAGACGAGGGACGCACAGATACGCAGTATTTT. The encoded protein is CAIILWGPDEGRTDTQYF.

Many counts were recorded for this clonotype. The chain combines TRBV3-1 with TRBJ1-2, with D perhaps TRBD1 (5 bases). The CDR3 is 14 residues long. The V gene's germline CDR1 is LGHDT and CDR2 YNNKEL (reference sequence). The V gene lost 3 bases and the J gene lost 8 bases, with 16 bases spanning the gap. Here the CDR3 reads CASSQDLGVGGYTF. The CDR3 bases are TGTGCCAGCAGCCAGGACTTGGGGGTCGGGGGCTACACCTTC.

The chain is built from TRBV5-1 and TRBJ1-1; TRBD1 matches at 9 bases. With 5 bases clipped from V and 8 bases from J, the junction kept 4 bases outside the gene matches. Looked up from germline, CDR1 is SGHRS and CDR2 is YFSETQ. The length of the CDR3 is 12 residues. In DNA form, the CDR3 reads TGCGCCAGCAGTTGGACAGGGGCCGAAGCTTTCTTT. This encodes CASSWTGAEAFF. Variable domain in full (rest from reference TRBV5-1 and TRBJ1-1): KAGVTQTPRYLIKTRGQQVTLSCSPISGHRSVSWYQQTPGQGLQFLFEYFSETQRNKGNFPGRFSGRQFSNSRSEMNVSTLELGDSALYLCASSWTGAEAFFGQGTRLTVV.

The CDR3, as DNA: TGTGCCAGCAGCCCCGGCGGCACAGATACGCAGTATTTT. Translation: CASSPGGTDTQYF. V and J are TRBV28 and TRBJ2-3; D unresolved. V shed 6 bases and J shed 1 base, with 8 bases lying between them. The CDR3 has 13 amino acids. The germline V gene has CDR1 MDHEN and CDR2 SYDVKM.